This entry lists 29 T cell receptor beta chains sequenced from one sample in a study of CD8+CD57+ T cells in acquired aplastic anemia. Those patients picked for sequencing had displayed CD8+CD57+ cell expansion on flow cytometry. Genomic DNA constituted the template upon which TCR beta VDJ and CDR3 profiling was performed. TCRdb reprocessed the reads via MiXCR and lists one record per CDR3 protein. The table lists fewer than 250,000 distinct CDR3 sequences, over 40% of them singletons, with just under 20% in the top ten. Sequenced input: sorted CD4+, CD8+, or CD8+CD57+ T cells (not recorded which) from PBMCs. Source of these receptors: a human donor with aplastic anemia.

This clonotype came up many times. The chain has TRBV29-1 and TRBJ1-2, with a tentative D call TRBD1 (5 bases). V lost 7 bases and J lost 4, with 16 bases in between. The CDR3 has 13 residues. CDR1 and CDR2 from the germline V gene are SQVTM and ANQGSEA. The CDR3 nucleotides read TGCAGCGCCGCAGTGGGGGGGGGCTATGGCTACACCTTC. It is translated as CSAAVGGGYGYTF.

J is TRBJ1-1 and V is TRBV7-9; 8 bases align to TRBD1. This CDR3 region has 15 residues. The V segment lost 1 base and the J segment 5 bases; nucleotides outside the gene matches: 6. CDR1 SEHNR and CDR2 FQNEAQ come from the germline V gene (reference sequence). CDR3: CASSLVSGGKTEAFF. CDR3 coding DNA: TGTGCCAGCAGCTTAGTATCAGGGGGCAAGACTGAAGCTTTCTTT.

This clonotype is a singleton in its sample. The rearrangement uses TRBV20-1 and TRBJ2-5; unclear D gene. V shed 4 bases and J shed 1 base, with 7 bases lying between them. The CDR3 totals 12 residues. Germline CDR1 reads DFQATT; CDR2 reads SNEGSKA (reference sequence). CDR3 nucleotides: TGCAGTGCTAAAGGACCCCAAGAGACCCAGTACTTC. It encodes CSAKGPQETQYF.

There are many counts of this clonotype. V gene TRBV6-5 combines with J gene TRBJ2-7; the D gene is possibly TRBD2 (5 bases). Germline assignment: CDR1 MNHEY and CDR2 SVGAGI. This CDR3 is 14 amino acids long. V dropped 2 bases and J dropped 0 bases, with 8 bases sitting between them. CDR3 coding DNA: TGTGCCAGCAGTTACAGGCTAGCCTCCTACGAGCAGTACTTC. This gives the protein CASSYRLASYEQYF.

The J gene is TRBJ2-1, the V gene TRBV7-6; D is possibly TRBD1 or TRBD2 (5 bases each). Trimming removed 0 bases at V and 10 bases at J, with 13 bases between. Germline CDR1 SGHVS, CDR2 FNYEAQ. The CDR3 has 14 residues. The CDR3 DNA reads TGTGCCAGCAGCTTAGCGAGGGGAAACACGGAGCAGTTCTTC. Translation gives CASSLARGNTEQFF. The complete variable domain, with remaining parts taken from reference TRBV7-6 and TRBJ2-1, reads GAGVSQSPRYKVTKRGQDVALRCDPISGHVSLYWYRQALGQGPEFLTYFNYEAQQDKSGLPNDRFSAERPEGSISTLTIQRTEQRDSAMYRCASSLARGNTEQFFGPGTRLTVL.

As concerns this clonotype: One junction end disagrees with the germline gene, perhaps due to a read error. The chain has TRBV2 and TRBJ1-1, with D uncertain. This CDR3 is 8 amino acids long. Germline V gives CDR1 SNHLY, CDR2 FYNNEI. CDR3 nucleotide sequence: TGTGCCAGCACTGAAGCTTTCTTT. Translation: CASTEAFF. Full variable domain (remainder filled in from reference TRBV2 and TRBJ1-1): EPEVTQTPSHQVTQMGQEVILRCVPISNHLYFYWYRQILGQKVEFLVSFYNNEISEKSEIFDDQFSVERPDGSNFTLKIRSTKLEDSAMYFCASTEAFFGQGTRLTVV.

This clonotype was detected many times. The chain combines TRBV12-3 or TRBV12-4 with TRBJ2-3; TRBD2 matches at 8 bases. Germline trimming cut 5 bases from V and 2 bases from J; bases unmatched to any gene: 3. The CDR3 is 14 residues long. Here the CDR3 DNA reads TGTGCCAGCAGTCAGCGGGGGATCACAGATACGCAGTATTTT. It translates to CASSQRGITDTQYF.

V usage is TRBV7-6 and J usage is TRBJ2-2; tentative D call: TRBD2 (7 bases). Germline CDR1 SGHVS, CDR2 FNYEAQ. V lost 6 bases to trimming and J lost 14 bases, with 25 bases between them. The CDR3 spans 15 residues. CDR3 protein: CASSPDGNWRGPLFF. In nucleotides, the CDR3 is TGTGCCAGCAGTCCGGACGGAAACTGGCGGGGGCCCCTGTTTTTT.

This clonotype has just one count. This chain connects TRBV7-3 to TRBJ1-5; 8 bases fit TRBD1. CDR1 is SGHTA, CDR2 FQGTGA, per germline. The CDR3 is made up of 17 amino acids. Losses at the gene ends were 1 base for V and 4 bases for J; bases not matched to a gene: 9. This CDR3 reads CASSLMAGGQGNQPQHF. The CDR3 bases are TGTGCCAGCAGCTTAATGGCAGGGGGCCAGGGGAATCAGCCCCAGCATTTT.

This clonotype was observed a single time. This sequence joins TRBV29-1 and TRBJ1-2; tentatively, D is TRBD1 (5 bases). CDR1 is SQVTM and CDR2 is ANQGSEA in the germline V gene. Trimming cost V 4 bases and J 7 bases, with 10 bases left between them. CDR3 length: 11 amino acids. CDR3 in amino acids: CSVVGGRGYTF. The CDR3, as DNA: TGCAGCGTTGTCGGGGGTCGTGGCTACACCTTC.

This clonotype was recorded at least ten times. The rearrangement links TRBV7-3 to TRBJ2-5, with D uncertain. Germline assignment: CDR1 SGHTA and CDR2 FQGTGA. V was trimmed by 1 base and J by 1 base, leaving 7 bases between them. This CDR3 has 14 amino acids. CDR3 DNA sequence: TGTGCCAGCAGCTTAAGTGGCAGCCAAGAGACCCAGTACTTC. Translated, it gives CASSLSGSQETQYF. Combining the CDR3 with reference TRBV7-3 and TRBJ2-5 gives the whole variable domain GAGVSQTPSNKVTEKGKYVELRCDPISGHTALYWYRQSLGQGPEFLIYFQGTGAADDSGLPNDRFFAVRPEGSVSTLKIQRTERGDSAVYLCASSLSGSQETQYFGPGTRLLVL.

This clonotype was recorded at least ten times. The CDR3 DNA is TGTGCCAGCAGCTCCAGCGGGGGGGACTACAATGAGCAGTTCTTC. It specifies CASSSSGGDYNEQFF. The chain couples TRBV7-3 to TRBJ2-1; TRBD2 aligns across 10 bases. From germline, CDR1 is SGHTA and CDR2 FQGTGA. The length of the CDR3 is 15 residues. After removal of 4 bases from V and 3 bases from J, the junction contained 3 bases not matched to a gene.

This chain joins TRBV25-1 and TRBJ1-2; D call uncertain. Trimming cost V 1 base and J 2 bases, with 5 bases left between them. The CDR3 runs 13 residues. CDR1 is MGHDK and CDR2 is SYGVNS in the germline V gene. The CDR3 spells CASSELVNYGYTF. DNA for the CDR3: TGTGCCAGCAGTGAATTGGTGAACTATGGCTACACCTTC.

This clonotype appeared many times. This chain uses TRBV28 with TRBJ2-7, with D maybe TRBD2 (7 bases). The V end lost 8 bases, the J end lost 6 bases, and 17 bases lay between the germline ends. The CDR3 covers 13 residues. Germline CDR1 reads MDHEN; CDR2 reads SYDVKM. The CDR3 sequence is CASARGGRAEQYF. CDR3 nucleotides: TGTGCCAGCGCGAGGGGGGGCCGTGCCGAGCAGTACTTC.

With regard to this clonotype: It is likely a read error, because the conserved phenylalanine at the end of the CDR3 is missing. The limits of the CDR3 on the DNA are not certain, so only TCRdb's listed CDR3 is given. The V and J genes are TRBV7-2 and TRBJ2-7. The CDR3 comprises 8 residues, both ends counted. Germline values: CDR1 SGHTA, CDR2 FQGNSA. CDR3 in amino acids: CASSFVTG.

This clonotype was detected many times. The chain joins TRBV25-1 to TRBJ1-2, with TRBD1 matching 8 bases. The V gene end was trimmed by 1 base and the J gene end by 4 bases; junction bases not matched to a gene: 2. CDR1 MGHDK and CDR2 SYGVNS come from the germline V gene. The CDR3 runs to 14 residues. DNA of the CDR3: TGTGCCAGCAGTGAATCTGACAGGGGCTATGGCTACACCTTC. The encoded protein is CASSESDRGYGYTF.

The chain couples TRBV7-2 to TRBJ2-2; D may match TRBD1 or TRBD2 (6 bases each). The CDR3 runs to 14 residues. Germline V gives CDR1 SGHTA, CDR2 FQGNSA. Trimming removed 6 bases from V and 3 bases from J, with 11 bases in between. Written as DNA, the CDR3 is TGTGCCAGCAGTCAACGGGGGCACACCGGGGAGCTGTTTTTT. This gives the protein CASSQRGHTGELFF.

This clonotype was seen a handful of times. This chain links TRBV10-2 with TRBJ1-5; no clear D. V gave up 7 bases and J gave up 10 bases, with 17 bases separating them. Germline V gene data show CDR1 as WSHSY and CDR2 as SAAADI. This CDR3 comprises 13 residues. CDR3 region: CASTSGRRSPQHF. The DNA for the CDR3 is TGCGCCAGCACTTCGGGAAGACGTTCACCCCAGCATTTT.

This clonotype was seen more than once but under ten times. The chain couples TRBV7-6 to TRBJ2-1; D gene ambiguous. V was shortened by 4 bases and J by 5 bases, with 9 bases between the two germline ends. The CDR3 sequence is 13 residues long. Germline values: CDR1 SGHVS, CDR2 FNYEAQ. The DNA of the CDR3 is TGTGCCAGCAGCTACAGTTCCCACAATGAGCAGTTCTTC. This sequence encodes CASSYSSHNEQFF.

Concerning this clonotype: A junction boundary mismatches the germline segment, possibly from a read error. The chain is built from TRBV7-7 and TRBJ1-3; no clear D gene. CDR1 and CDR2 (germline): SSHAT, FNYEAQ (reference sequence). The length of the CDR3 is 13 residues. Written as DNA, the CDR3 is TGTGCTAGCAGCTCCCTCGGGGGAAACACCATATATTTT. It specifies CASSSLGGNTIYF.

Turning to this clonotype: Likely a read error: the CDR3 ends without its conserved phenylalanine or tryptophan. The chain carries TRBV9 and TRBJ1-1, with D possibly matching TRBD1 (6 bases). With 0 bases removed from V and 0 bases from J, the gap between germline ends came to 9 bases. The CDR3 length is 15 residues. Germline CDR1 SGDLS, CDR2 YYNGEE. The CDR3 loop reads CASSVGGAMNTEAFI. CDR3 DNA: TGTGCCAGCAGCGTAGGGGGGGCCATGAACACTGAAGCTTTCATT.

In regard to this clonotype: This may be a read error, as it is one base from a much larger clone. J is TRBJ1-5 and V is TRBV19; tentative D call: TRBD1 (6 bases). V dropped 2 bases and J dropped 10 bases, with 18 bases sitting between them. Germline V gene sequence: CDR1 LNHDA, CDR2 SQIVND (reference sequence). The CDR3 is made up of 15 amino acids. The CDR3 region has the DNA TGTGCCAGTAGTATAACGGGGGGCCAAAGACACCCCCAGCATTTT. This sequence encodes CASSITGGQRHPQHF.

This clonotype was counted at least ten times. This chain uses TRBV7-2 with TRBJ2-3; D is possibly TRBD1 or TRBD2 (5 bases each). Trimming removed 3 bases from V and 0 bases from J, with 22 bases in between. Germline-derived CDR1 and CDR2 are SGHTA and FQGNSA. There are 19 residues in the CDR3. In nucleotides, the CDR3 is TGTGCCAGCAGCTTTAGATTCACTCTCGGGACCTACAGCACAGATACGCAGTATTTT. It is translated as CASSFRFTLGTYSTDTQYF.

The chain combines TRBV2 with TRBJ1-5; D gene uncertain. Germline values: CDR1 SNHLY, CDR2 FYNNEI. CDR3 length equals 14 residues. V lost 2 bases to trimming and J lost 4 bases, with 9 bases between them. CDR3: CASSEIYLNQPQHF. DNA for the CDR3: TGTGCCAGCAGTGAAATCTACCTTAATCAGCCCCAGCATTTT. The whole variable domain, remainder taken from reference TRBV2 and TRBJ1-5, is EPEVTQTPSHQVTQMGQEVILRCVPISNHLYFYWYRQILGQKVEFLVSFYNNEISEKSEIFDDQFSVERPDGSNFTLKIRSTKLEDSAMYFCASSEIYLNQPQHFGDGTRLSIL.

This clonotype was seen repeatedly, ten times or more. The gene calls are TRBV20-1 and TRBJ1-4; D is undetermined. The V end was cut by 6 bases, the J end by 4 bases, with 12 bases between. Germline CDR1 reads DFQATT; CDR2 reads SNEGSKA (reference sequence). The CDR3 runs to 13 residues. The CDR3 loop reads CSAEGRSNEKLFF. In nucleotides, the CDR3 is TGCAGTGCGGAAGGGAGAAGTAATGAAAAACTGTTTTTT.

There are many counts of this clonotype. This chain connects TRBV7-9 to TRBJ1-1, with 9 bases matching TRBD1. CDR1 and CDR2 from the germline V gene are SEHNR and FQNEAQ (reference sequence). The CDR3 has 17 residues. V lost 3 bases, J lost 0 bases, and 8 bases stayed unmatched. The CDR3 DNA reads as TGTGCCAGCAGCTTTGCGCCGGGACAGGGTTTGAACACTGAAGCTTTCTTT. It codes for CASSFAPGQGLNTEAFF.

At least ten counts were recorded for this clonotype. V usage is TRBV10-3 and J usage is TRBJ2-1; 11 nucleotides line up with TRBD1. Trimming took 5 bases from V and 8 from J; bases not matched to a gene: 11. CDR1 is ENHRY and CDR2 is SYGVKD in the germline V gene. The CDR3 has 16 residues. The CDR3 DNA is TGTGCCATCAGTAGCGAGGACAGGGGGCTTCGGGATGAGCAGTTCTTC. It codes for CAISSEDRGLRDEQFF.

This clonotype was detected ten times or more. The gene calls are TRBV19 and TRBJ1-2, with D unclear. The CDR3 covers 13 residues. Germline assignment: CDR1 LNHDA and CDR2 SQIVND (reference sequence). V dropped 5 bases and J dropped 6 bases, with 13 bases sitting between them. CDR3 sequence: CASSAWGLDGYTF. CDR3 coding DNA: TGTGCCAGTAGTGCCTGGGGTCTGGATGGCTACACCTTC.

V usage is TRBV4-1 and J usage is TRBJ2-7; a weak D match, TRBD2 (7 bases). The germline V gene encodes CDR1 MGHRA and CDR2 YSYEKL. This CDR3 comprises 15 residues. V gave up 1 base and J gave up 2 bases, with 12 bases separating them. CDR3 loop: CASSQVYGGPYEQYF. CDR3 bases: TGCGCCAGCAGCCAAGTCTACGGGGGGCCCTACGAGCAGTACTTC.